Below are 18 T cell receptor beta chains sequenced from a single sample in a study of T cell responses to AZD1222 COVID-19 vaccine. The method was immunoSEQ multiplex PCR; TCRdb's version includes in-frame clones alone and lacks a portion of them. The sample lists roughly 150,000 clones; about nine tenths were seen once. The specimen was peripheral blood, collected 28 days after the second AZD1222 dose. The receptors here all came from an adult who received the AZD1222 COVID-19 vaccine.

The chain carries TRBV12-3 or TRBV12-4 and TRBJ2-5, with D tentatively TRBD1 or TRBD2 (6 bases each). The CDR3 loop spans 12 amino acids. The V gene lost 6 bases and the J gene lost 6 bases, with 11 bases spanning the gap. DNA for the CDR3: TGTGCCAGCAGCCGTGGGGGGCAGACCCAGTACTTC. Translating it yields CASSRGGQTQYF.

J is TRBJ2-7 and V is TRBV5-1; 8 nucleotides line up with TRBD1. CDR3 length: 15 residues. Germline assignment: CDR1 SGHRS and CDR2 YFSETQ. V shed 0 bases and J 4 bases; nucleotides not matched to a gene: 6. CDR3 protein: CASSLEARGLYEQYF. The CDR3 DNA is TGCGCCAGCAGCTTGGAGGCCAGGGGGCTGTACGAGCAGTACTTC.

The chain uses TRBV10-3 and TRBJ1-2; D call uncertain. The CDR3 has 12 amino acids. Trimming took 8 bases from V and 0 from J, leaving 7 bases between them. Germline V gene sequence: CDR1 ENHRY, CDR2 SYGVKD. DNA for the CDR3: TGTGCCATCGGTGGGGCTAACTATGGCTACACCTTC. It specifies CAIGGANYGYTF.

The chain carries TRBV11-1 and TRBJ1-2, with D possibly TRBD1 on 5 matching bases. The germline CDR1 and CDR2 sequences are SGHAT and FQDESV (reference sequence). The CDR3 covers 13 residues. The V end lost 6 bases, the J end lost 8 bases, and 16 bases lay between the germline ends. The CDR3 loop reads CASRATGEWGYTF. DNA for the CDR3: TGTGCCAGCAGAGCTACGGGGGAGTGGGGCTACACCTTC.

The rearrangement links TRBV4-3 to TRBJ2-3; D is perhaps TRBD2 (5 bases). Germline V gene lookup returns CDR1 LGHNA and CDR2 YSLEER. The CDR3 spans 13 residues. V was pared by 1 base and J by 8 bases, with 10 bases between. The CDR3 nucleotides read TGCGCCAGCAGCCAAGGAGGGCTAGGTACGCAGTATTTT. It encodes CASSQGGLGTQYF.

Here the CDR3 DNA reads TGTGCCAGCAGGGAGGGGGCAACTAATGAAAAACTGTTTTTT. It encodes CASREGATNEKLFF. The chain joins TRBV2 to TRBJ1-4; weak D call: TRBD1 (6 bases). V gave up 6 bases and J gave up 0 bases, with 8 bases separating them. The CDR3 has 14 amino acids. Germline CDR1 SNHLY, CDR2 FYNNEI. Using reference TRBV2 and TRBJ1-4 for the parts outside the CDR3, the full variable domain is EPEVTQTPSHQVTQMGQEVILRCVPISNHLYFYWYRQILGQKVEFLVSFYNNEISEKSEIFDDQFSVERPDGSNFTLKIRSTKLEDSAMYFCASREGATNEKLFFGSGTQLSVL.

The V and J genes are TRBV7-2 and TRBJ2-7; D gene uncertain. CDR1 and CDR2 from the germline V gene are SGHTA and FQGNSA. The CDR3 runs 14 residues. Deletions cut 4 bases from V and 5 bases from J, with 15 bases between. The CDR3 DNA follows: TGTGCCAGCAGCTCCCCGGGTGGGGTACACGAGCAGTACTTC. Protein: CASSSPGGVHEQYF.

This rearrangement joins TRBV28 to TRBJ2-7; 11 bases line up with TRBD1. Germline assignment: CDR1 MDHEN and CDR2 SYDVKM. V was clipped by 7 bases and J by 4 bases; unmatched bases: 6. This CDR3 has 14 residues. CDR3: CASTSGTGGYEQYF. In nucleotides, the CDR3 is TGTGCCAGCACCTCCGGGACAGGGGGATACGAGCAGTACTTC.

The J gene is TRBJ2-7, the V gene TRBV18; 11 bases fit TRBD2. CDR1 and CDR2 from the germline V gene are KGHSH and LQKENI. J gave up 2 bases and V 6 bases, and 3 bases lay outside the gene matches. CDR3 size: 14 residues. The CDR3 DNA is TGTGCCAGCTCCAATAGCGGGGGGGCCTACGAGCAGTACTTC. Amino acid sequence: CASSNSGGAYEQYF.

The rearrangement links TRBV7-2 to TRBJ1-3; tentative D call: TRBD1 (5 bases). The CDR3 runs 17 residues. The ends were cut back, 5 bases at V and 7 bases at J, with 24 bases in the middle. Germline CDR1 and CDR2: SGHTA and FQGNSA. The CDR3 spells CASSDAPRATSGNTIYF. The CDR3 DNA follows: TGTGCCAGCAGCGATGCACCCAGGGCGACCTCGGGGAACACCATATATTTT.

The chain has TRBV2 and TRBJ1-2; 7 nucleotides agree with TRBD1. The CDR3 is 12 amino acids. The V and J ends lost 6 bases and 8 bases, in that order; junction bases with no gene match: 6. CDR1 SNHLY and CDR2 FYNNEI come from the germline V gene. The CDR3 DNA sequence: TGTGCCAGCAGAGACAGGGTTGGAGGCTACACCTTC. Protein: CASRDRVGGYTF.

V usage is TRBV4-3 and J usage is TRBJ2-7; D remains unclear. V lost 1 base and J 5 bases, leaving 15 bases between the germline ends. This CDR3 spans 15 amino acids. Germline loops: CDR1 LGHNA, CDR2 YSLEER. Here the CDR3 reads CASSQVVGIFHEQYF. The CDR3, as DNA: TGCGCCAGCAGCCAAGTTGTAGGGATTTTCCACGAGCAGTACTTC.

The rearrangement links TRBV10-3 to TRBJ1-2, with 7 positions matching TRBD1. Per germline, CDR1 ENHRY and CDR2 SYGVKD. The CDR3 is made up of 11 amino acids. The V and J ends lost 10 bases and 6 bases, in that order; junction bases with no gene match: 5. CDR3: CATYRGNGYTF. The CDR3 DNA sequence: TGTGCCACCTACAGGGGAAATGGCTACACCTTC.

The chain uses TRBV15 and TRBJ1-2, with D maybe TRBD1 (6 bases). Trimming pared 0 bases from V and 5 bases from J, leaving 22 bases between. Per the germline V gene, CDR1 is LNHNV and CDR2 is YYDKDF (reference sequence). The CDR3 has 18 amino acids. The CDR3 here is CATSREGGADSEGYGYTF. In DNA, the CDR3 is TGTGCCACCAGCAGAGAGGGGGGCGCGGATAGTGAGGGATATGGCTACACCTTC.

The chain uses TRBV6-5 and TRBJ1-1; D uncertain. The CDR3 loop spans 15 amino acids. V shed 2 bases and J shed 1 base, with 11 bases lying between them. The V gene's germline CDR1 is MNHEY and CDR2 SVGAGI. The CDR3 loop reads CASSYDTSWNTEAFF. Written as DNA, the CDR3 is TGTGCCAGCAGTTACGATACGTCGTGGAACACTGAAGCTTTCTTT.

The chain uses TRBV11-1 and TRBJ1-3; 7 bases align to TRBD1. Germline values: CDR1 SGHAT, CDR2 FQDESV (reference sequence). The CDR3 is 15 residues long. J lost 1 base, V lost 4 bases, and 4 bases had no gene match. The CDR3 nucleotides are TGTGCCAGCAGCTCCTGGGGACAGTCTGGAAACACCATATATTTT. Residues: CASSSWGQSGNTIYF.

This clone was observed a single time. J is TRBJ2-3 and V is TRBV6-5; TRBD1 matches 8 bases. The germline V gene encodes CDR1 MNHEY and CDR2 SVGAGI. CDR3 length: 15 amino acids. With V trimmed by 7 bases and J by 1 base, 7 bases remained unmatched. The CDR3 region has the DNA TGTGCCAGCACGCCCACGACAGGGGGCACAGATACGCAGTATTTT. Encoded protein: CASTPTTGGTDTQYF.

This chain uses TRBV27 with TRBJ2-1; 16 bases agree with TRBD2. The CDR3 is made up of 18 amino acids. Germline V gene lookup returns CDR1 MNHEY and CDR2 SMNVEV (reference sequence). J lost 9 bases, V lost 5 bases, and 13 bases had no gene match. This CDR3 is CASSPGTSGRVALGEQFF. CDR3 in DNA: TGTGCCAGCAGTCCCGGGACTAGCGGGAGGGTCGCGTTAGGTGAGCAGTTCTTC.